The entry below describes one T cell receptor (beta chain). CDR3 length equals 14 residues. V gave up 4 bases and J gave up 8 bases; unmatched junction bases: 10. The germline gives CDR1 SGHDT, CDR2 YYEEEE. These data originate in a study of blood T cell repertoires in COVID-19. The overall study: COVID-19 samples collected from the United States, Italy and Spain covered acute and convalescent phases.

Original handling: Quantification of nucleated cells was approximated via reference gene primer amplification. The table came from immunoSEQ multiplex PCR; TCRdb's copy has only in-frame clones and leaves some out. That table furnishes V, J and clone size, whereas the DNA furnished D and trimming. This table has about 120,000 clones, more than 75% appearing once. The clonotype was recovered from an older man with acute or convalescent COVID-19. This chain links TRBV5-6 with TRBJ1-2, with 8 bases aligning to TRBD1. Source material: peripheral blood. The CDR3 loop is CASSAADRADGYTF. The DNA for the CDR3 is TGTGCCAGCAGCGCCGCGGACAGGGCGGACGGCTACACCTTC.